This T cell receptor beta chain was captured by sequencing in a study of CD4 and CD8 cells across lung adenocarcinoma regions. Samples came from patients with localized non-small cell lung adenocarcinoma. The V end lost 1 base, the J end lost 2 bases, and 9 bases lay between the germline ends. This CDR3 has 15 residues. From germline, CDR1 is MGHRA and CDR2 YSYEKL. TCRdb processed the PCR reads anew with MiXCR; each CDR3 protein has one entry. The sample lists approximately 3,500 distinct CDR3 sequences, around 60% occurring once. V gene TRBV4-1 combines with J gene TRBJ2-1, with D hard to call. Sequencing was performed on CD4+ T cells from the margin of a lung tumor. This receptor was taken from a female donor with lung adenocarcinoma. The CD4 and CD8 labels of this study may be unreliable. The CDR3 loop reads CASSQAWSPYNEQFF. CDR3 bases: TGCGCCAGCAGCCAAGCTTGGAGTCCCTACAATGAGCAGTTCTTC.